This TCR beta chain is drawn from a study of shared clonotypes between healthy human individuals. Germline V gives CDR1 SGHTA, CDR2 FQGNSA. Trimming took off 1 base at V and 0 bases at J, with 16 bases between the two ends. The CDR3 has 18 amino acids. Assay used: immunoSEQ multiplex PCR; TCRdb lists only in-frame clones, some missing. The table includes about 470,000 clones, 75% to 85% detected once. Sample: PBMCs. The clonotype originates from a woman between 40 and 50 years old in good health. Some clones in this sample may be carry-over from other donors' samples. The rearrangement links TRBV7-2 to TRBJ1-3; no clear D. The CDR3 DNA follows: TGTGCCAGCAGCTTAGAGTCGATTGGGGTCTCCTCTGGAAACACCATATATTTT. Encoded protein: CASSLESIGVSSGNTIYF.